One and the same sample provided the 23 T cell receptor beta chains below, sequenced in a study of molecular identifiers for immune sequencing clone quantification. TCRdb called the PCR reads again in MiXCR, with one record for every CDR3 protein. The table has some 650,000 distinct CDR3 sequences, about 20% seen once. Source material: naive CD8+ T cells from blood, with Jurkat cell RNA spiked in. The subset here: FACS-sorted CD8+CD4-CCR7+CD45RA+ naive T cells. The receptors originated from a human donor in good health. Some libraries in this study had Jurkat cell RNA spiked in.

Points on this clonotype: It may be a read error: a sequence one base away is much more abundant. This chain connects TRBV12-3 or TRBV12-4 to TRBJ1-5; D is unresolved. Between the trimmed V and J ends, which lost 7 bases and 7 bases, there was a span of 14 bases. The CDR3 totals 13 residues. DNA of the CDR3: TGTGCCAGCAATCCCGAAAGATTACAGCCCCAGCATTTT. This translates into CASNPERLQPQHF.

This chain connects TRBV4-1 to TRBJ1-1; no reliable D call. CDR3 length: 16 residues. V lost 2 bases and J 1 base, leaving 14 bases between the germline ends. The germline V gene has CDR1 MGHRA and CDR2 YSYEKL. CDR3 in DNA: TGCGCCAGCAGCCAAATTCCGGACCCACAGAACACTGAAGCTTTCTTT. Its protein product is CASSQIPDPQNTEAFF.

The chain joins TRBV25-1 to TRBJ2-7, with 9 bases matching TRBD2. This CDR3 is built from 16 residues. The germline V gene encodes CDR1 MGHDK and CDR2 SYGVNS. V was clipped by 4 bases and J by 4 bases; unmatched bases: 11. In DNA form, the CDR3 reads TGTGCCAGCAGTGGGGGAGCGGGAGGTCAGATTTACGAGCAGTACTTC. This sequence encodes CASSGGAGGQIYEQYF.

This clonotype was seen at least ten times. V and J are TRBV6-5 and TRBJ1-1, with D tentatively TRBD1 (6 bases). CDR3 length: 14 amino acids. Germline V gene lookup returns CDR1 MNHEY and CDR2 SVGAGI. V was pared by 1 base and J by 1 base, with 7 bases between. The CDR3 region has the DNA TGTGCCAGCAGTTACTTAGGGGGGAACACTGAAGCTTTCTTT. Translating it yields CASSYLGGNTEAFF.

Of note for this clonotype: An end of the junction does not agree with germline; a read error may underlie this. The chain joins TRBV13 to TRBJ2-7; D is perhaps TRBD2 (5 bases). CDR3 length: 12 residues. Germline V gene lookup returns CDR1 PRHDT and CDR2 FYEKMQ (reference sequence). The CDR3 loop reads CASSNRGYERYF. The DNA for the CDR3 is TGTGCCAGCAGCAACCGGGGTTACGAGCGGTACTTC.

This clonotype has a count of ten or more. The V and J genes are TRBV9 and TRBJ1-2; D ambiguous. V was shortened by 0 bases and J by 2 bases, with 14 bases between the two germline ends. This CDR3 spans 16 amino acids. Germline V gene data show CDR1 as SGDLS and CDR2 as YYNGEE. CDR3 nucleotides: TGTGCCAGCAGCGTAGGATCAGTTAGAGTCAACTATGGCTACACCTTC. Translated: CASSVGSVRVNYGYTF.

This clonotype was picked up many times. CDR3 DNA sequence: TGTGCCAGCAGTTTGGGGACAGGGGGTTACAATGAGCAGTTCTTC. It yields the protein CASSLGTGGYNEQFF. The rearrangement links TRBV27 to TRBJ2-1; 11 positions agree with TRBD1. The V and J ends lost 3 bases and 4 bases, in that order; junction bases with no gene match: 2. The germline CDR1 and CDR2 sequences are MNHEY and SMNVEV (reference sequence). The CDR3 consists of 15 residues.

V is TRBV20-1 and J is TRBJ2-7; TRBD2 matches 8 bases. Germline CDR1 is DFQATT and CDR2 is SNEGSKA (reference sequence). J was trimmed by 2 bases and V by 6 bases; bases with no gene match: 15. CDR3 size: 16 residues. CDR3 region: CSANPLELAETYEQYF. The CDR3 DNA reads TGCAGTGCCAACCCTTTAGAACTAGCGGAAACCTACGAGCAGTACTTC.

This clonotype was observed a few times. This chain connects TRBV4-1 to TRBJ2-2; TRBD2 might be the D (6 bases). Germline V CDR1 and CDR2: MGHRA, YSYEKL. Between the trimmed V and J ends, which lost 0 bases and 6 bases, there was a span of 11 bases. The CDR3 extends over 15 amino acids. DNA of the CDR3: TGCGCCAGCAGCCAAGAGGGGGGTTCGGCCGGGGAGCTGTTTTTT. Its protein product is CASSQEGGSAGELFF.

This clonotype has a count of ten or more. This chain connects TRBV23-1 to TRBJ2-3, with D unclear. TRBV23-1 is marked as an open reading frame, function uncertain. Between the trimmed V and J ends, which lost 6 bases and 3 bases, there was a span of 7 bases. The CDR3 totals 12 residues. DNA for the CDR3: TGCGCCAGCAGACAAGGGACAGATACGCAGTATTTT. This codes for CASRQGTDTQYF.

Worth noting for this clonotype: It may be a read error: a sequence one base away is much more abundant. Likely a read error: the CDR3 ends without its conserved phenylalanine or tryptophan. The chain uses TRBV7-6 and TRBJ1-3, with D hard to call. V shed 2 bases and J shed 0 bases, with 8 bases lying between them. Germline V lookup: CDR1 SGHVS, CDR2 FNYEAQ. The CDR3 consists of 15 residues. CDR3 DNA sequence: TGTGCCAGCAGCTTATCCGGGAACTCTGGAAACACCATATATTAT. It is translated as CASSLSGNSGNTIYY.

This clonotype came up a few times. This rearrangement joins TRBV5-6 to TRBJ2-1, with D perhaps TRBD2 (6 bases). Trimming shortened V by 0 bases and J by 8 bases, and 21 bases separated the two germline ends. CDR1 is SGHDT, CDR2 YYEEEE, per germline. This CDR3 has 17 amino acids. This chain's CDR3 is CASSLAIGGRVRYEQFF. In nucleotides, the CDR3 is TGTGCCAGCAGCTTGGCCATCGGGGGAAGGGTGAGGTATGAGCAGTTCTTC.

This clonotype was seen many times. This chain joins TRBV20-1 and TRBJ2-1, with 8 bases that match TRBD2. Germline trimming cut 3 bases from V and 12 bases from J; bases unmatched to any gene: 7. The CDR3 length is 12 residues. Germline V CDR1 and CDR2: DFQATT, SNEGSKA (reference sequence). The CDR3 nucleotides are TGCAGTGCTAGGGTAGCGGGGCTGTCGCAGTTCTTC. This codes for CSARVAGLSQFF.

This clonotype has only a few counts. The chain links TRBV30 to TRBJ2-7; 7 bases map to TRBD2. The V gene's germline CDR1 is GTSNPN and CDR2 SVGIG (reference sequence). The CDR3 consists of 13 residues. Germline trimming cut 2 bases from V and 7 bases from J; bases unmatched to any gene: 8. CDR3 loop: CAWSMGGPGEQYF. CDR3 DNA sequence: TGTGCCTGGAGTATGGGAGGGCCGGGGGAGCAGTACTTC.

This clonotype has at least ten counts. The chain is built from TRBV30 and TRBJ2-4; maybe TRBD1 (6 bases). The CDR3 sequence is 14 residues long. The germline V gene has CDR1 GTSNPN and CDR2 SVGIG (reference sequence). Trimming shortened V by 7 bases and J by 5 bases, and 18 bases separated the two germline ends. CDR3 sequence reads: CASDSGAGENIQYF. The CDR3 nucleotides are TGTGCCTCGGACTCAGGGGCTGGAGAAAACATTCAGTACTTC.

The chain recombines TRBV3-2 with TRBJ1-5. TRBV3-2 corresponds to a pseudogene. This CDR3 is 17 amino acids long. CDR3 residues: CASSQDLRSGSNQPQHF. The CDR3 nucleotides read TGTGCCAGCAGCCAAGATTTAAGGTCAGGAAGCAATCAGCCCCAGCATTTT.

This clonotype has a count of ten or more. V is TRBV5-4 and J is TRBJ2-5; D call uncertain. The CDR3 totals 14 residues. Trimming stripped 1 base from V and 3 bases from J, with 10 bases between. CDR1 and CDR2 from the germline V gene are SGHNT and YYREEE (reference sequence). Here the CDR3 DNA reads TGTGCCAGCAGCTTGTCTCTCAGTAAAGAGACCCAGTACTTC. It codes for CASSLSLSKETQYF. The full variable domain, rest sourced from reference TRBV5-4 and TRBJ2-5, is ETGVTQSPTHLIKTRGQQVTLRCSSQSGHNTVSWYQQALGQGPQFIFQYYREEENGRGNFPPRFSGLQFPNYSSELNVNALELDDSALYLCASSLSLSKETQYFGPGTRLLVL.

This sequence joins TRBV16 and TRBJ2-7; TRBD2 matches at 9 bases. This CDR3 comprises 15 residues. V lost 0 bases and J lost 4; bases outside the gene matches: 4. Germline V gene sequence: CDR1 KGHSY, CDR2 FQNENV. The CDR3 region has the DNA TGTGCCAGCAGCCAATCGCTACTAGCGGGTTACGAGCAGTACTTC. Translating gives CASSQSLLAGYEQYF.

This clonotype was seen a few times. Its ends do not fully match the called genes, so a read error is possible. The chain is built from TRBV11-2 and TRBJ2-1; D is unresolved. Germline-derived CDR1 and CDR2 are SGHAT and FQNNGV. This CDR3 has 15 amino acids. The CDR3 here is CASSAPDPSYHEQFF. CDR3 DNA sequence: TGTGCCAGCAGCGCACCGGATCCATCCTACCATGAGCAGTTCTTC.

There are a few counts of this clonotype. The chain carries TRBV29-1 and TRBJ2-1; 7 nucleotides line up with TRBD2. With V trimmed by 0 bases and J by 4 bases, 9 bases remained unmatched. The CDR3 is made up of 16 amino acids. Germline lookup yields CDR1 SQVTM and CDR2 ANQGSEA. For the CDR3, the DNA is TGCAGCGTTGAAGATGCTCTGGCGGGGGTATACAATGAGCAGTTCTTC. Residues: CSVEDALAGVYNEQFF.

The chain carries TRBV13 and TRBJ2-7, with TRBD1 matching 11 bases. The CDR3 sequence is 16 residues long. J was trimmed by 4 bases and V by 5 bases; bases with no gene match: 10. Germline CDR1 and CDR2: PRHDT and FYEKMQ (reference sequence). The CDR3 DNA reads TGTGCCAGCAGCACAGACTCGGGACAGGGGGATTACGAGCAGTACTTC. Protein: CASSTDSGQGDYEQYF.

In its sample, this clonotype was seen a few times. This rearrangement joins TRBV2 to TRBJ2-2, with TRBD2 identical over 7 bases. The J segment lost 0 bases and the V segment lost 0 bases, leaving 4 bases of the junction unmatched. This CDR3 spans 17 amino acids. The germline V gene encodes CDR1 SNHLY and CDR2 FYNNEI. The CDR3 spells CASSEARAGANTGELFF. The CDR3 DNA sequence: TGTGCCAGCAGTGAAGCGCGGGCGGGAGCGAACACCGGGGAGCTGTTTTTT.

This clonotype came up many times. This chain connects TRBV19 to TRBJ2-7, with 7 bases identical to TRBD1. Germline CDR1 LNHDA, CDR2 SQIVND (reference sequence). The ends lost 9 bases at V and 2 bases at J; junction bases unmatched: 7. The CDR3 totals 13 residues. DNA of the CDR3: TGTGCCAGCAGCATCGGGACAGCCTACGAGCAGTACTTC. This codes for CASSIGTAYEQYF.